One and the same sample provided the 6 T cell receptor beta chains below, sequenced in a study of vaccination and CD4 T cells after COVID-19 (dated 2022 in TCRdb). Explained via the paper, the treatment or condition label denotes: approximately 9-day PBMC culture with coronavirus spike peptide pools or control peptides (ViraFEST assay). For these receptors, no antigen is known. Libraries were built with PCR. TCRdb names Illumina iSeq 100 as the instrument used. DNA from cultured CD4+ T cells underwent TCR sequencing with the Oncomine TCR Beta short-read assay at the Johns Hopkins FTIC core. TCRdb's own reprocessing of the public reads used fastp at Q25 and MiXCR and kept productive beta chains. Here each entry gathers all rows of one CDR3 protein and keeps the most common genes and DNA. This sample holds nearly 15,000 distinct CDR3 sequences; more than 25% were observed only once. The ten largest clones add up to roughly 21% of the sample.

Sequencing was performed on cultured CD4+ T cells from blood. The receptors derive from a human donor with COVID-19.

This clonotype was observed a few times. This chain connects TRBV2 to TRBJ1-5; D possibly corresponds to TRBD1 (6 bases). CDR1 is SNHLY, CDR2 FYNNEI, per germline. Trimming pared 4 bases from V and 0 bases from J, leaving 10 bases between. The CDR3 has 15 residues. CDR3 sequence (DNA): TGTGCCAGCAGTGGGGACATTTATAGCAATCAGCCCCAGCATTTT. Its translation: CASSGDIYSNQPQHF.

The rearrangement joins TRBV28 to TRBJ2-2; D tentatively reads TRBD1 or TRBD2 (5 bases each). CDR1 and CDR2 from the germline V gene are MDHEN and SYDVKM. The CDR3 runs to 17 residues. Trimming took off 5 bases at V and 1 base at J, with 17 bases between the two ends. The CDR3 is CASSLDEWGRNTGELFF. DNA for the CDR3: TGTGCCAGCAGTCTGGACGAGTGGGGGAGGAACACCGGGGAGCTGTTTTTT.

Concerning this clonotype itself: Compared with germline, one end of the junction differs, possibly owing to a read error. V and J are TRBV12-3 or TRBV12-4 and TRBJ2-2; D might be TRBD1 or TRBD2, each matching 6 bases. This CDR3 region has 14 residues. The CDR3 DNA sequence: TGTGCCAGCACCTTCACAGGGATGGCCGGGGGGCTGTTTTTT. Translation: CASTFTGMAGGLFF.

This chain connects TRBV12-2 to TRBJ2-4. TRBV12-2 is deemed a pseudogene. The length of the CDR3 is 14 residues. The CDR3: CASRFPIGENIQYF. In DNA, the CDR3 is TGTGCAAGTCGCTTCCCGATTGGGGAAAACATTCAGTACTTC.

In this sample, this clonotype turned up a few times. This sequence joins TRBV12-3 or TRBV12-4 and TRBJ2-7; perhaps TRBD1 as D (6 bases). With 5 bases removed from V and 2 bases from J, the gap between germline ends came to 25 bases. The CDR3 spans 18 residues. CDR3 bases: TGTGCCAGCAGTCTCACTTCCTTATTACAGGGTATCACCTACGAGCAGTACTTC. Protein product: CASSLTSLLQGITYEQYF.

The CDR3 loop is CASSNVGYGEKLFF. The CDR3 bases are TGCGCCAGCAGCAACGTGGGTTATGGCGAAAAACTGTTTTTT. The gene calls are TRBV5-1 and TRBJ1-4; D is uncertain. Per germline, CDR1 SGHRS and CDR2 YFSETQ. There are 14 residues in the CDR3. Between the trimmed V and J ends, which lost 4 bases and 8 bases, there was a span of 15 bases.